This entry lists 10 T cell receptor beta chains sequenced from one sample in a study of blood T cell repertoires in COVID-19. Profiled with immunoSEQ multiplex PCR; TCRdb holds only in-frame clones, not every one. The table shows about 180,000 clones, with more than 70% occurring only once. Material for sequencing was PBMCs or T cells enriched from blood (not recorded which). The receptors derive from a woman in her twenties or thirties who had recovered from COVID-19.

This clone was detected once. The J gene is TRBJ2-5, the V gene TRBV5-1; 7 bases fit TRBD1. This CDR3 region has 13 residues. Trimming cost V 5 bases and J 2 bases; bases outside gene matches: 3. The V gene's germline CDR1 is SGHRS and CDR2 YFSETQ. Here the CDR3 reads CASRQGQQETQYF. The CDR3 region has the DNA TGCGCCAGCAGACAGGGACAGCAAGAGACCCAGTACTTC.

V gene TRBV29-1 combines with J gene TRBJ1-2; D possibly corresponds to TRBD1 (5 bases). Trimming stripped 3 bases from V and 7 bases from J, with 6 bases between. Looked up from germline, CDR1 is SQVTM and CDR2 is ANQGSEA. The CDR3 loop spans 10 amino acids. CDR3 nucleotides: TGCAGCGTTGATAGGGGTGGCTACACCTTC. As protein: CSVDRGGYTF.

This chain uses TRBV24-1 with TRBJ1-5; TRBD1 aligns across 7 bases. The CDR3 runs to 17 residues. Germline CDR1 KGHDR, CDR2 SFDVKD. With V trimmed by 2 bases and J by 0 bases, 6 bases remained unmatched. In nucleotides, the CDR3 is TGTGCCACCAGTGATTCACGGACAGGATCTAGCAATCAGCCCCAGCATTTT. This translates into CATSDSRTGSSNQPQHF.

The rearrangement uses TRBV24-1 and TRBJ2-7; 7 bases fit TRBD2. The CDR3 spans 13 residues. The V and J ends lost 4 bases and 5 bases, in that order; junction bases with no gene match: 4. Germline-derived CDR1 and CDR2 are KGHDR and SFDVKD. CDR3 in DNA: TGTGCCACCAGTGACCTGGGGGGGGACGAGCAGTACTTC. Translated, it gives CATSDLGGDEQYF.

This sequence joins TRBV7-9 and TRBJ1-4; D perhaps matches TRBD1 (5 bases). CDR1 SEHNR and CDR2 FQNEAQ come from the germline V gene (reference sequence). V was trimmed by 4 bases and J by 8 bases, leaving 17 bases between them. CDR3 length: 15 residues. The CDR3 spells CASSSTLGGREKLFF. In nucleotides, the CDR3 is TGTGCCAGCAGCTCGACCCTGGGGGGTCGGGAAAAACTGTTTTTT. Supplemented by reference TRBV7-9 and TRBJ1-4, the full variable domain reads DTGVSQNPRHKITKRGQNVTFRCDPISEHNRLYWYRQTLGQGPEFLTYFQNEAQLEKSRLLSDRFSAERPKGSFSTLEIQRTEQGDSAMYLCASSSTLGGREKLFFGSGTQLSVL.

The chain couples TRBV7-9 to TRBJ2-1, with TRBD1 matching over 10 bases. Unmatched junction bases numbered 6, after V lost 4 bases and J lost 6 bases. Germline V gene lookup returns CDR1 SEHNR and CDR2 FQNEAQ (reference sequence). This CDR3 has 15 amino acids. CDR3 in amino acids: CASSSGQGVFNEQFF. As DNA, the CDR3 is TGTGCCAGCAGCTCTGGACAGGGGGTGTTCAATGAGCAGTTCTTC.

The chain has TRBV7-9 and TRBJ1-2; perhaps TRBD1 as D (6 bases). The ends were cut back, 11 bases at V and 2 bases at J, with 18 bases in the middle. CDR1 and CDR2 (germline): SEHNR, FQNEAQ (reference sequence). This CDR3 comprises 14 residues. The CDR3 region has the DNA TGTGCCGGTTCGGGGGGCAAGTCGAACTATGGCTACACCTTC. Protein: CAGSGGKSNYGYTF.

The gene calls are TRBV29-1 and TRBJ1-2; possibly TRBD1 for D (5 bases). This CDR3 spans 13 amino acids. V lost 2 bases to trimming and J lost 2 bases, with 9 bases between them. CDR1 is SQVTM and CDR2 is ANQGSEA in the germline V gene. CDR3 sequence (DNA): TGCAGCGTTGAATCGGGGGACAACTATGGCTACACCTTC. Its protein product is CSVESGDNYGYTF.

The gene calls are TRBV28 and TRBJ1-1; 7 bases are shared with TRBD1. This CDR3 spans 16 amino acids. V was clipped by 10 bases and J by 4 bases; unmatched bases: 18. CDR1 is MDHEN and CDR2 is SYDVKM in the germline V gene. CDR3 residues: CATLSDRWEISTEAFF. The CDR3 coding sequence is TGTGCCACCCTCTCGGACAGGTGGGAGATTAGCACTGAAGCTTTCTTT.

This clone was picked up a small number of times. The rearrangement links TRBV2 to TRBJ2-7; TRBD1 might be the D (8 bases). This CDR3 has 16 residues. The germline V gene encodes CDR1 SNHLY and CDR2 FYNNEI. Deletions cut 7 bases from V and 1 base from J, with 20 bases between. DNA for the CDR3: TGTGCCAGCACCCCGATGGTACAGGGGGGGTCCTACGAGCAGTACTTC. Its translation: CASTPMVQGGSYEQYF.